These 22 T cell receptor beta chains share one sample of origin, sequenced in a study of cytomegalovirus exposure and HLA in healthy donors. The PCR used 60 Vbeta and 13 Jbeta primers. Clones were sequenced by immunoSEQ multiplex PCR, and TCRdb holds only the in-frame ones, with some missing. The profile shows 60,000 or so clones, roughly 80% of them singletons. Input material: PBMCs. The receptors come from a woman in her 40s in good health and CMV-seropositive.

This clone appeared a single time. The chain employs TRBV7-2 and TRBJ1-2, with D unclear. CDR3 length: 14 amino acids. V gave up 5 bases and J gave up 4 bases, with 14 bases separating them. Germline loops: CDR1 SGHTA, CDR2 FQGNSA. CDR3 in amino acids: CASSTEVGIYGYTF. The CDR3 region has the DNA TGTGCCAGCAGCACCGAGGTCGGAATCTATGGCTACACCTTC.

This chain uses TRBV6-1 with TRBJ2-7, with a tentative D call TRBD2 (6 bases). Germline V gene data show CDR1 as MNHNS and CDR2 as SASEGT. V lost 3 bases and J 7 bases, leaving 10 bases between the germline ends. The CDR3 runs to 12 residues. CDR3 nucleotides: TGTGCCAGCAGTGAGCGGGGCGCGGAGCAGTACTTC. Protein sequence: CASSERGAEQYF.

This CDR3 reads CASSDSASGVTDTQYF. The CDR3 region has the DNA TGTGCCAGCAGTGACTCAGCTAGCGGGGTCACAGATACGCAGTATTTT. This rearrangement joins TRBV6-4 to TRBJ2-3; TRBD2 aligns across 9 bases. Germline values: CDR1 MRHNA, CDR2 SNTAGT. Unmatched junction bases numbered 3, after V lost 0 bases and J lost 2 bases. The CDR3 has 16 residues.

This chain connects TRBV11-2 to TRBJ2-3; 9 bases match TRBD2. J gave up 4 bases and V 1 base, and 6 bases lay outside the gene matches. CDR1 SGHAT and CDR2 FQNNGV come from the germline V gene. The CDR3 is 16 residues long. CDR3 protein: CASSLGRLAVADTQYF. In DNA form, the CDR3 reads TGTGCCAGCAGCTTAGGCCGACTAGCGGTAGCAGATACGCAGTATTTT.

V and J are TRBV10-3 and TRBJ1-2; 8 bases are a match to TRBD1. J was trimmed by 8 bases and V by 4 bases; bases with no gene match: 9. The CDR3 totals 14 residues. Per the germline V gene, CDR1 is ENHRY and CDR2 is SYGVKD. This chain's CDR3 is CAISGRQGAEGYTF. The CDR3, as DNA: TGTGCCATCAGTGGCAGGCAGGGGGCGGAAGGCTACACCTTC.

The J gene is TRBJ2-3, the V gene TRBV30; no definite D call. The CDR3 contains 13 residues. CDR1 is GTSNPN, CDR2 SVGIG, per germline (reference sequence). V was cut by 3 bases and J by 0 bases, with 7 bases left in between. The CDR3 DNA reads as TGTGCCTGGAGGGGCCTAAGCACAGATACGCAGTATTTT. Encoded protein: CAWRGLSTDTQYF.

V usage is TRBV7-9 and J usage is TRBJ2-7; 7 nucleotides line up with TRBD1. Germline V lookup: CDR1 SEHNR, CDR2 FQNEAQ (reference sequence). Germline trimming cut 0 bases from V and 4 bases from J; bases unmatched to any gene: 6. This CDR3 spans 15 amino acids. Written as DNA, the CDR3 is TGTGCCAGCAGCTTAGCCGGGACAGAAGCTTACGAGCAGTACTTC. The encoded protein is CASSLAGTEAYEQYF. Drawing the rest from reference TRBV7-9 and TRBJ2-7, the complete variable domain is DTGVSQNPRHKITKRGQNVTFRCDPISEHNRLYWYRQTLGQGPEFLTYFQNEAQLEKSRLLSDRFSAERPKGSFSTLEIQRTEQGDSAMYLCASSLAGTEAYEQYFGPGTRLTVT.

The gene calls are TRBV6-1 and TRBJ1-6; TRBD1 agrees at 7 bases. Per germline, CDR1 MNHNS and CDR2 SASEGT. This CDR3 region has 14 residues. V shed 3 bases and J 9 bases; nucleotides not matched to a gene: 5. CDR3 coding DNA: TGTGCCAGCAGTGAGGGACAGACAAGTTCACCCCTCCACTTT. Translation: CASSEGQTSSPLHF.

The CDR3: CASSLDRSSYEQYF. The DNA of the CDR3 is TGTGCCAGCAGTTTGGACAGGAGCTCCTACGAGCAGTACTTC. The V gene is TRBV6-1, the J gene TRBJ2-7; 7 nucleotides match TRBD1. CDR1 MNHNS and CDR2 SASEGT come from the germline V gene. This CDR3 is built from 14 residues. V shed 5 bases and J 0 bases; nucleotides not matched to a gene: 4.

This clone was detected once. The gene calls are TRBV7-2 and TRBJ2-7, with D perhaps matching TRBD2 (7 bases). V gave up 6 bases and J gave up 1 base, with 13 bases separating them. Germline assignment: CDR1 SGHTA and CDR2 FQGNSA. This CDR3 spans 14 amino acids. CDR3 in amino acids: CASSSGGQSYEQYF. CDR3 sequence (DNA): TGTGCCAGCAGTTCGGGAGGACAGTCCTACGAGCAGTACTTC.

The J gene is TRBJ2-4, the V gene TRBV9, with D possibly being TRBD1 (5 bases). CDR1 SGDLS and CDR2 YYNGEE come from the germline V gene. This CDR3 is built from 15 residues. V was shortened by 4 bases and J by 3 bases, with 14 bases between the two germline ends. CDR3 coding DNA: TGTGCCAGCAGCCCCTCGACAAGGGGCAAAAACATTCAGTACTTC. The encoded protein is CASSPSTRGKNIQYF.

V is TRBV14 and J is TRBJ2-3; a weak D match, TRBD2 (7 bases). This CDR3 has 17 amino acids. Trimming took 4 bases from V and 0 from J, leaving 17 bases between them. Germline V gene sequence: CDR1 SGHDN, CDR2 FVKESK. The CDR3 spells CASSPVWGGTSTDTQYF. As DNA, the CDR3 is TGTGCCAGCAGCCCCGTATGGGGGGGCACTAGCACAGATACGCAGTATTTT. Full variable domain (remainder filled in from reference TRBV14 and TRBJ2-3): EAGVTQFPSHSVIEKGQTVTLRCDPISGHDNLYWYRRVMGKEIKFLLHFVKESKQDESGMPNNRFLAERTGGTYSTLKVQPAELEDSGVYFCASSPVWGGTSTDTQYFGPGTRLTVL.

V usage is TRBV7-2 and J usage is TRBJ1-2, with D possibly TRBD1 on 5 matching bases. The germline V gene encodes CDR1 SGHTA and CDR2 FQGNSA. The CDR3 runs 15 residues. V was pared by 5 bases and J by 2 bases, with 15 bases between. CDR3 region: CASSIQGLPNYGYTF. The DNA of the CDR3 is TGTGCCAGCAGCATCCAGGGACTGCCAAACTATGGCTACACCTTC.

The chain has TRBV18 and TRBJ1-6; 7 bases are a match to TRBD1. The CDR3 sequence is 15 residues long. Germline loops: CDR1 KGHSH, CDR2 LQKENI. The V gene end was trimmed by 7 bases and the J gene end by 7 bases; junction bases not matched to a gene: 10. The CDR3, as DNA: TGTGCCAGCTTTATGACAGGGAGTCGGAATTCACCCCTCCACTTT. It specifies CASFMTGSRNSPLHF.

The gene calls are TRBV7-9 and TRBJ1-2, with 8 bases matching TRBD1. Germline assignment: CDR1 SEHNR and CDR2 FQNEAQ (reference sequence). The trim removed 1 base at V and 0 bases at J, leaving 7 bases unmatched. The CDR3 totals 17 residues. The CDR3 reads CASSLGTGSGSNYGYTF. DNA for the CDR3: TGTGCCAGCAGCTTAGGGACAGGGTCGGGATCTAACTATGGCTACACCTTC.

A few counts support this clone. V is TRBV2 and J is TRBJ2-7; TRBD1 aligns across 9 bases. V trimming: 2 bases; J trimming: 3 bases; junction bases outside the gene matches: 5. This CDR3 spans 15 amino acids. Germline values: CDR1 SNHLY, CDR2 FYNNEI. The CDR3 bases are TGTGCCAGCAGTGAATTGGGACAGGGTCTCTACGAGCAGTACTTC. Its protein product is CASSELGQGLYEQYF.

The chain combines TRBV19 with TRBJ1-6, with 8 bases that match TRBD1. V lost 3 bases and J lost 7; bases outside the gene matches: 5. Per the germline V gene, CDR1 is LNHDA and CDR2 is SQIVND (reference sequence). The CDR3 has 15 residues. Here the CDR3 reads CASSIGQGGNSPLHF. CDR3 bases: TGTGCCAGTAGTATTGGACAGGGAGGAAATTCACCCCTCCACTTT.

The V call is TRBV6-5, the J call TRBJ1-1; D remains ambiguous. V lost 2 bases to trimming and J lost 3 bases, with 7 bases between them. This CDR3 has 13 residues. Germline CDR1 MNHEY, CDR2 SVGAGI. The CDR3 DNA reads TGTGCCAGCAGTTACGGTGTAGACACTGAAGCTTTCTTT. This translates into CASSYGVDTEAFF.

The rearrangement links TRBV4-2 to TRBJ2-7, with a tentative D call TRBD2 (5 bases). Germline V gene lookup returns CDR1 LGHNA and CDR2 YNFKEQ. Between the trimmed V and J ends, which lost 4 bases and 0 bases, there was a span of 19 bases. The CDR3 has 17 amino acids. CDR3 coding DNA: TGTGCCAGCAGCCCTAAACTGGACTCTACGTACTCCTACGAGCAGTACTTC. Translating gives CASSPKLDSTYSYEQYF.

As concerns this clone: A read error may account for a junction end that differs from germline. The chain is built from TRBV5-4 and TRBJ1-2, with a tentative D call TRBD1 (5 bases). CDR1 and CDR2 from the germline V gene are SGHNT and YYREEE (reference sequence). The CDR3 length is 14 residues. The CDR3 DNA reads TGTGCCAGCAGCTTCCGGGGGTCTAACAATGGCTACACCTTC. Its translation is CASSFRGSNNGYTF.

This clone was found a few times. CDR3 nucleotides: TGTGCCAGCAGCCAAGGGACTAGCGACACAGATACGCAGTATTTT. Its translation: CASSQGTSDTDTQYF. The rearrangement uses TRBV4-2 and TRBJ2-3; 9 bases are shared with TRBD2. The CDR3 length is 15 residues. Germline assignment: CDR1 LGHNA and CDR2 YNFKEQ. Trimming cost V 1 base and J 2 bases; bases outside gene matches: 1.

This clone was counted between two and nine times. The chain employs TRBV5-5 and TRBJ1-4, with 9 nucleotides matching TRBD1. The CDR3 contains 16 residues. V shed 5 bases, J shed 0 bases, and the junction held 5 bases outside the gene matches. CDR1 and CDR2 (germline): SGHKS, YYEKEE (reference sequence). The CDR3 sequence: CASSRDRAATNEKLFF. In nucleotides, the CDR3 is TGTGCCAGCAGTCGGGACAGGGCTGCAACTAATGAAAAACTGTTTTTT.